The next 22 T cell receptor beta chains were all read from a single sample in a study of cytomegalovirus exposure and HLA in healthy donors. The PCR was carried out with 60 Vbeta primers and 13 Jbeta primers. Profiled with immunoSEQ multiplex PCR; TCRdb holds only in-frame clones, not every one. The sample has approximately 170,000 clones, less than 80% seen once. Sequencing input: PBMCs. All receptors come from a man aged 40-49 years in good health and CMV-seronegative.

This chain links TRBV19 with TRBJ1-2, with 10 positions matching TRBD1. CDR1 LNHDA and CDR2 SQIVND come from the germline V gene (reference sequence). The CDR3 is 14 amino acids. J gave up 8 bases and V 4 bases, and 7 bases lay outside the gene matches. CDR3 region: CASSTRQGAPGYTF. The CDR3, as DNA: TGTGCCAGTAGTACCCGACAGGGGGCGCCGGGCTACACCTTC.

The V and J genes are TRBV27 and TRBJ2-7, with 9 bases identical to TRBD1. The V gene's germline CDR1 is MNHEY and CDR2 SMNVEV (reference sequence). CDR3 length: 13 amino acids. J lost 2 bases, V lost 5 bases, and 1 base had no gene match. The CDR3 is CASSRDRAYEQYF. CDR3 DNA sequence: TGTGCCAGCAGTAGGGACAGGGCCTACGAGCAGTACTTC.

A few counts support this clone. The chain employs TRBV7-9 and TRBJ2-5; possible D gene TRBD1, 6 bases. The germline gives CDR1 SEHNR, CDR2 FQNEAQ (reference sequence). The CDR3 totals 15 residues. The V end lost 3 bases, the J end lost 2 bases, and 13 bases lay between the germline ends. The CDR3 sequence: CASSFGQSRQETQYF. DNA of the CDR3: TGTGCCAGCAGCTTTGGACAGAGCCGACAAGAGACCCAGTACTTC. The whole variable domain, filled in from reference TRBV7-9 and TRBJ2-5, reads DTGVSQNPRHKITKRGQNVTFRCDPISEHNRLYWYRQTLGQGPEFLTYFQNEAQLEKSRLLSDRFSAERPKGSFSTLEIQRTEQGDSAMYLCASSFGQSRQETQYFGPGTRLLVL.

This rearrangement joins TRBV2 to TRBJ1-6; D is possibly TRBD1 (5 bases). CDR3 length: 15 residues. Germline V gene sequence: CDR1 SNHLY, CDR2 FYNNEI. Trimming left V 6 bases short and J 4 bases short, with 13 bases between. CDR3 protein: CASSGGMAYNSPLHF. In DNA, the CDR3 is TGTGCCAGCAGCGGGGGTATGGCTTATAATTCACCCCTCCACTTT.

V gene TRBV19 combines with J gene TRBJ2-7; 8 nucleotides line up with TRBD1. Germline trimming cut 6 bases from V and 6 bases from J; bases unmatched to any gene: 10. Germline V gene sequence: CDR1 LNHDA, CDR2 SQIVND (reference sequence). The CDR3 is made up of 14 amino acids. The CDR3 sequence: CASRRTGYAGEQYF. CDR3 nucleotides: TGTGCCAGTAGGCGGACAGGGTACGCGGGCGAGCAGTACTTC.

The CDR3 coding sequence is TGCGCCAGCAGCTTACCCCCAGGGGTGAACACTGAAGCTTTCTTT. Its translation: CASSLPPGVNTEAFF. This chain links TRBV5-1 with TRBJ1-1, with D perhaps matching TRBD1 (6 bases). Deletions cut 2 bases from V and 0 bases from J, with 11 bases between. This CDR3 has 15 residues. Germline lookup yields CDR1 SGHRS and CDR2 YFSETQ.

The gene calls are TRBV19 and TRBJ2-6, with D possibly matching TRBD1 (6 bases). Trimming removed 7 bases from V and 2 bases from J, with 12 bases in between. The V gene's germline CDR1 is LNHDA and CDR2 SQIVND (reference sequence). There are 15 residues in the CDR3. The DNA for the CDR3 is TGTGCCAGTACCCCCCGACAGGCTGGGGCCAACGTCCTGACTTTC. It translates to CASTPRQAGANVLTF.

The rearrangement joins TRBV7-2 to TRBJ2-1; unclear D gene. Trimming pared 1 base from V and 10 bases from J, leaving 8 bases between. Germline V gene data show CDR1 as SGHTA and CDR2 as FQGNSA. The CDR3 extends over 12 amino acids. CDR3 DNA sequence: TGTGCCAGCAGCTTAGATAACTCCGAGCAGTTCTTC. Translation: CASSLDNSEQFF.

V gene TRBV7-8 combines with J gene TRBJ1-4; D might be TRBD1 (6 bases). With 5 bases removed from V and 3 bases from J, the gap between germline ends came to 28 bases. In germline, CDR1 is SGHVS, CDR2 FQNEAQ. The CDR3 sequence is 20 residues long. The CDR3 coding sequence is TGTGCCAGCAGCCCCCGCCGGGGGGCAGACTCTTATGGTGCTAATGAAAAACTGTTTTTT. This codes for CASSPRRGADSYGANEKLFF.

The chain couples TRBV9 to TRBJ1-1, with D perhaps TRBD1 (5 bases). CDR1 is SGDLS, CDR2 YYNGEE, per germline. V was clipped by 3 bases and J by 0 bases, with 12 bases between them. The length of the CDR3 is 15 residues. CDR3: CASSEIPGVNTEAFF. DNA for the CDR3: TGTGCCAGCAGCGAGATTCCGGGGGTGAACACTGAAGCTTTCTTT. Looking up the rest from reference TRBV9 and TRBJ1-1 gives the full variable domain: DSGVTQTPKHLITATGQRVTLRCSPRSGDLSVYWYQQSLDQGLQFLIQYYNGEERAKGNILERFSAQQFPDLHSELNLSSLELGDSALYFCASSEIPGVNTEAFFGQGTRLTVV.

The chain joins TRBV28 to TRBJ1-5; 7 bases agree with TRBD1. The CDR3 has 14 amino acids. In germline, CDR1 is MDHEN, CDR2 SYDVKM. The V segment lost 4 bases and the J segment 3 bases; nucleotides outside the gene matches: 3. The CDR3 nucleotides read TGTGCCAGCAGTTCCGGACAGGTCAATCAGCCCCAGCATTTT. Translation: CASSSGQVNQPQHF.

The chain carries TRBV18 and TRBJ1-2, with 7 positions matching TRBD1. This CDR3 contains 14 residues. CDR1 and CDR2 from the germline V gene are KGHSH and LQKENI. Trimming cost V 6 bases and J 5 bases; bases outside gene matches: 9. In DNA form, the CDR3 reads TGTGCCAGCTCCCCAGACAGGGTCGTTTATGGCTACACCTTC. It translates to CASSPDRVVYGYTF.

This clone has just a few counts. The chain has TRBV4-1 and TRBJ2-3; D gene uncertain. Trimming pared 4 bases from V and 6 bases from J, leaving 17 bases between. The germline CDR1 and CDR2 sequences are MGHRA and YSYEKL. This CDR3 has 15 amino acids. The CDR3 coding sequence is TGCGCCAGCAGCCCCTTCCTAGTTTCGGTCGATACGCAGTATTTT. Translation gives CASSPFLVSVDTQYF.

This CDR3 is CASSPTGYMTGELFF. The CDR3 DNA sequence: TGTGCCAGCAGCCCGACAGGGTATATGACCGGGGAGCTGTTTTTT. The chain employs TRBV5-6 and TRBJ2-2, with 7 bases that match TRBD1. The CDR3 length is 15 residues. Germline CDR1 reads SGHDT; CDR2 reads YYEEEE. V trimming: 4 bases; J trimming: 5 bases; junction bases outside the gene matches: 8.

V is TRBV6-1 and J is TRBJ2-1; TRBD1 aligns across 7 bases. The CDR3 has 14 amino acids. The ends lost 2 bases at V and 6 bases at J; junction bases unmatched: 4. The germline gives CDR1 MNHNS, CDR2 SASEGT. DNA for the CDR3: TGTGCCAGCAGTGAATGGGACAGAGTCAATGAGCAGTTCTTC. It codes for CASSEWDRVNEQFF.

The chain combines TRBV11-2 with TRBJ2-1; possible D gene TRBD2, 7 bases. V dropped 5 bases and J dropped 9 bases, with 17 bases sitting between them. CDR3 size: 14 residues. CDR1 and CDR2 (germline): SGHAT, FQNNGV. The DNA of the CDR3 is TGTGCCAGCAGCCTGGCGCGGGGGCAGGGTGAGCAGTTCTTC. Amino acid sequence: CASSLARGQGEQFF.

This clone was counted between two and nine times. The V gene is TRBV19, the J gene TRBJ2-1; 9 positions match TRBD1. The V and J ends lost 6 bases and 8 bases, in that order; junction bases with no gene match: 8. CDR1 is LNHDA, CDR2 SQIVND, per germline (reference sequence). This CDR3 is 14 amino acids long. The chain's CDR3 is CASSDRGFPDEQFF. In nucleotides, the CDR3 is TGTGCCAGTAGCGACAGGGGGTTTCCGGATGAGCAGTTCTTC.

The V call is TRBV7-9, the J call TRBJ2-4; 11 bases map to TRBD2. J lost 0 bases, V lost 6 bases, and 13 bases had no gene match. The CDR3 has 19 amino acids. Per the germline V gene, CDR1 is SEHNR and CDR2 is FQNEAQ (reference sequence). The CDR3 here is CASSPPGTSGGKAKNIQYF. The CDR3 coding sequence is TGTGCCAGCAGTCCACCCGGGACTAGCGGTGGGAAAGCCAAAAACATTCAGTACTTC.

The CDR3 spells CAWSVGGYNEQFF. In DNA, the CDR3 is TGTGCCTGGAGTGTAGGCGGATACAATGAGCAGTTCTTC. The chain is built from TRBV30 and TRBJ2-1; no firm D call. Looked up from germline, CDR1 is GTSNPN and CDR2 is SVGIG (reference sequence). This CDR3 contains 13 residues. V gave up 0 bases and J gave up 4 bases, with 7 bases separating them.

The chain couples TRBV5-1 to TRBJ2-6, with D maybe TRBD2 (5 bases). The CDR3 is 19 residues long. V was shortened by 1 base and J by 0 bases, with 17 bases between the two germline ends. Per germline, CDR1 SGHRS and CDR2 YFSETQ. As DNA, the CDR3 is TGCGCCAGCAGCTTGACGGGGAGCACTACAAACTCTGGGGCCAACGTCCTGACTTTC. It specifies CASSLTGSTTNSGANVLTF.

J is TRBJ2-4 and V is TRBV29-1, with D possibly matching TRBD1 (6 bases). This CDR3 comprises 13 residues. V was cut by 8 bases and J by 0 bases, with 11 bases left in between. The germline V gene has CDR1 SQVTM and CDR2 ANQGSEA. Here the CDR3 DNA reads TGCAGCATAATACAGGGAGCCAAAAACATTCAGTACTTC. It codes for CSIIQGAKNIQYF.

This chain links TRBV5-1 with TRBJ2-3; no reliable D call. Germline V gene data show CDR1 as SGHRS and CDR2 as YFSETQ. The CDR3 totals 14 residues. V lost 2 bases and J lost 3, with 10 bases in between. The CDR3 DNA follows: TGCGCCAGCAGCTTTCTCGAGAGTACAGATACGCAGTATTTT. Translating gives CASSFLESTDTQYF.